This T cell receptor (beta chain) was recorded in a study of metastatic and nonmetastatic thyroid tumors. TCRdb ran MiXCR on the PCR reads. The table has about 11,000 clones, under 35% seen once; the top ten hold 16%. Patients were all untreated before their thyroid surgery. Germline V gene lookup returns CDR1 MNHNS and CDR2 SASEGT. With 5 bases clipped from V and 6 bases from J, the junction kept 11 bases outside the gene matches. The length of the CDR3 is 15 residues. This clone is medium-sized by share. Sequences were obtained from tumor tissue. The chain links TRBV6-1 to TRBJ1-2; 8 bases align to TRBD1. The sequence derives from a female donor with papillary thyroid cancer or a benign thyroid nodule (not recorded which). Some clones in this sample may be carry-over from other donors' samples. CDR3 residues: CASSPGQGSINGYTF. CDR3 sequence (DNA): TGTGCCAGCAGTCCAGGACAGGGAAGTATCAATGGCTACACCTTC.